This TCR beta chain stems from a study of post-analysis software for immune sequencing data. Study in general: Some patients lacked subtype; others had relapsing-remitting, secondary progressive or progressive-relapsing disease.

The germline CDR1 and CDR2 sequences are MDHEN and SYDVKM. The CDR3 runs to 13 residues. V shed 3 bases and J shed 0 bases, with 5 bases lying between them. TCR beta cDNA libraries included unique molecular identifiers. The authors obtained 500,000 or so cDNA molecules from approximately 0.95 to 9.8 million T cells. One entry per CDR3 protein results from TCRdb running MiXCR on the PCR reads. This table holds some 260,000 distinct CDR3 sequences, about 40% found once. This clonotype has ten or more counts. The antigen remains undetermined. Findings and limits, study-wide: F measure grouped same-batch samples tightly together. Roughly 5 TRBV segments, TRBV5-6, TRBV5-1 and TRBV20-1 among them, were found more frequent in patients than controls. Normalized Chao1 diversity was significantly lower in multiple sclerosis patients than in controls.

The gene calls are TRBV28 and TRBJ2-5; D unclear. This sequence was found in a girl between 5 and 17 years old with multiple sclerosis. Sequenced sample: blood. The DNA of the CDR3 is TGTGCCAGCAGTTTCCTGTACCAAGAGACCCAGTACTTC. The encoded protein is CASSFLYQETQYF. Full variable domain (missing parts from reference TRBV28 and TRBJ2-5): DVKVTQSSRYLVKRTGEKVFLECVQDMDHENMFWYRQDPGLGLRLIYFSYDVKMKEKGDIPEGYSVSREKKERFSLILESASTNQTSMYLCASSFLYQETQYFGPGTRLLVL.